This passage covers 32 T cell receptor beta chains from one sample sequenced in a study. MiXCR was run by TCRdb on the RT-PCR reads, yielding one entry per CDR3 protein. The table has about 680,000 distinct CDR3 sequences, 14% seen once. The sample comprised memory CD4+ T cells from blood. Receptors were obtained from a female donor in good health, serving as a healthy control.

This clonotype came up a few times. The CDR3 region is CASRPRGGTQYF. The CDR3 DNA reads TGTGCCAGCAGACCCCGCGGCGGGACCCAGTACTTC. The rearrangement joins TRBV2 to TRBJ2-5; D gene uncertain. The germline V gene encodes CDR1 SNHLY and CDR2 FYNNEI. The V end lost 6 bases, the J end lost 7 bases, and 12 bases lay between the germline ends. This CDR3 has 12 amino acids.

This clonotype was seen a few times. The chain is built from TRBV30 and TRBJ1-3; D is ambiguous. This CDR3 is built from 12 residues. Per germline, CDR1 GTSNPN and CDR2 SVGIG (reference sequence). The V and J ends lost 3 bases and 0 bases respectively, with 3 bases between them. This CDR3 is CAWRNSGNTIYF. As DNA, the CDR3 is TGTGCCTGGAGAAACTCTGGAAACACCATATATTTT.

This clonotype was recorded many times. The chain employs TRBV7-6 and TRBJ1-6; D unresolved. This CDR3 contains 15 residues. CDR1 and CDR2 from the germline V gene are SGHVS and FNYEAQ. V shed 2 bases and J shed 8 bases, with 13 bases lying between them. The CDR3 protein is CASSLQEGEYSPLHF. The DNA of the CDR3 is TGTGCCAGCAGCTTACAAGAAGGAGAGTATTCACCCCTCCACTTT.

This clonotype was recorded many times. The V and J genes are TRBV10-3 and TRBJ2-7; D may be TRBD1 (7 bases). Germline assignment: CDR1 ENHRY and CDR2 SYGVKD. V lost 4 bases, J lost 2 bases, and 12 bases lay in between. The CDR3 consists of 14 residues. The CDR3 DNA reads as TGTGCCATCAGTGGGGGGGACAGTACCTACGAGCAGTACTTC. It encodes CAISGGDSTYEQYF.

This clonotype was detected ten times or more. The chain couples TRBV12-3 or TRBV12-4 to TRBJ2-7; 10 bases map to TRBD1. The CDR3 is 15 amino acids. V was clipped by 5 bases and J by 3 bases; unmatched bases: 7. CDR3 amino acids: CASSPYDRGLYEQYF. The CDR3 DNA reads as TGTGCCAGCAGTCCCTACGACAGGGGGCTCTACGAGCAGTACTTC.

The table lists this clonotype with a few counts. The chain employs TRBV18 and TRBJ2-1; TRBD1 is a possible D gene (6 bases). V was pared by 2 bases and J by 4 bases, with 12 bases between. This CDR3 has 15 residues. In germline, CDR1 is KGHSH, CDR2 LQKENI. DNA for the CDR3: TGTGCCAGCTCACCAGGACAGTCAGAGTACAATGAGCAGTTCTTC. This gives the protein CASSPGQSEYNEQFF. Variable domain in full (rest from reference TRBV18 and TRBJ2-1): NAGVMQNPRHLVRRRGQEARLRCSPMKGHSHVYWYRQLPEEGLKFMVYLQKENIIDESGMPKERFSAEFPKEGPSILRIQQVVRGDSAAYFCASSPGQSEYNEQFFGPGTRLTVL.

This clonotype has at least ten counts. This chain uses TRBV5-5 with TRBJ1-1, with TRBD1 as a possible D gene (5 bases). Germline V lookup: CDR1 SGHKS, CDR2 YYEKEE (reference sequence). This CDR3 contains 13 residues. The ends were cut back, 4 bases at V and 2 bases at J, with 9 bases in the middle. CDR3 bases: TGTGCCAGCAGCCGGGACCACAACACTGAAGCTTTCTTT. It is translated as CASSRDHNTEAFF. The variable domain in full, completed from reference TRBV5-5 and TRBJ1-1, reads DAGVTQSPTHLIKTRGQQVTLRCSPISGHKSVSWYQQVLGQGPQFIFQYYEKEERGRGNFPDRFSARQFPNYSSELNVNALLLGDSALYLCASSRDHNTEAFFGQGTRLTVV.

This clonotype has at least ten counts. The chain joins TRBV7-2 to TRBJ1-2; D might be TRBD1 (6 bases). Germline CDR1 is SGHTA and CDR2 is FQGNSA. The CDR3 sequence is 14 residues long. Trimming took 4 bases from V and 2 from J, leaving 11 bases between them. CDR3 residues: CASSSGAGNYGYTF. As DNA, the CDR3 is TGTGCCAGCAGCTCAGGGGCAGGGAACTATGGCTACACCTTC.

In its sample, this clonotype was seen a few times. The chain has TRBV11-2 and TRBJ1-6; D gene ambiguous. The V gene's germline CDR1 is SGHAT and CDR2 FQNNGV. This CDR3 is 13 amino acids long. V lost 0 bases and J 10 bases, leaving 7 bases between the germline ends. The CDR3 protein is CASSLDRTSPLHF. DNA of the CDR3: TGTGCCAGCAGCTTAGACAGGACCTCACCCCTCCACTTT.

The chain employs TRBV5-8 and TRBJ1-1; D call uncertain. V shed 0 bases and J shed 8 bases, with 14 bases lying between them. In germline, CDR1 is SGHTS, CDR2 YDEGEE. The CDR3 consists of 14 residues. This CDR3 is CASSLASIVFEAFF. CDR3 bases: TGTGCCAGCAGCTTGGCAAGTATAGTGTTCGAAGCTTTCTTT. Using reference TRBV5-8 and TRBJ1-1 for the parts outside the CDR3, the full variable domain is EAGVTQSPTHLIKTRGQQATLRCSPISGHTSVYWYQQALGLGLQFLLWYDEGEERNRGNFPPRFSGRQFPNYSSELNVNALELEDSALYLCASSLASIVFEAFFGQGTRLTVV.

This clonotype was seen more than once but under ten times. The gene calls are TRBV6-1 and TRBJ2-2, with 7 nucleotides matching TRBD2. J lost 2 bases, V lost 7 bases, and 4 bases had no gene match. CDR1 is MNHNS, CDR2 SASEGT, per germline. CDR3 length: 14 amino acids. The CDR3 protein is CASMGLLNTGELFF. DNA of the CDR3: TGTGCCAGCATGGGACTACTTAACACCGGGGAGCTGTTTTTT.

The rearrangement uses TRBV6-2 or TRBV6-3 and TRBJ1-1; 8 bases are a match to TRBD1. The germline V gene has CDR1 MNHEY and CDR2 SVGEGT. V was clipped by 2 bases and J by 6 bases; unmatched bases: 8. The CDR3 covers 15 residues. The CDR3 protein is CASSYPGGTGAEAFF. The CDR3 DNA reads TGTGCCAGCAGTTACCCAGGGGGCACAGGGGCTGAAGCTTTCTTT.

This clonotype was seen a handful of times. The rearrangement joins TRBV5-1 to TRBJ2-5; possibly TRBD1 or TRBD2 for D (6 bases each). The germline V gene encodes CDR1 SGHRS and CDR2 YFSETQ. Trimming cost V 7 bases and J 2 bases, with 12 bases left between them. CDR3 length equals 13 residues. CDR3: CASGRGRQETQYF. Here the CDR3 DNA reads TGCGCCAGCGGCCGGGGGCGTCAAGAGACCCAGTACTTC.

The gene calls are TRBV9 and TRBJ1-2; D might be TRBD1 (5 bases). Trimming took off 0 bases at V and 8 bases at J, with 11 bases between the two ends. Germline loops: CDR1 SGDLS, CDR2 YYNGEE. The length of the CDR3 is 13 residues. The CDR3 DNA is TGTGCCAGCAGCGTAGACAGGTCTAGAGGCTACACCTTC. Its translation: CASSVDRSRGYTF. The full variable domain, in which reference TRBV9 and TRBJ1-2 provide the parts outside the CDR3, is DSGVTQTPKHLITATGQRVTLRCSPRSGDLSVYWYQQSLDQGLQFLIQYYNGEERAKGNILERFSAQQFPDLHSELNLSSLELGDSALYFCASSVDRSRGYTFGSGTRLTVV.

This clonotype turned up a few times. V gene TRBV29-1 combines with J gene TRBJ1-2, with 10 bases identical to TRBD1. Germline V CDR1 and CDR2: SQVTM, ANQGSEA. The CDR3 loop spans 13 amino acids. V was pared by 7 bases and J by 11 bases, with 13 bases of the junction left unmatched. The CDR3 coding sequence is TGCAGCGCTAACGGCGGGACAGGGGTGATTTACACCTTC. Encoded protein: CSANGGTGVIYTF.

This clonotype was found a few times. J is TRBJ1-5 and V is TRBV6-2 or TRBV6-3, with D possibly being TRBD1 (6 bases). The CDR3 is made up of 12 amino acids. Germline V lookup: CDR1 MNHEY, CDR2 SVGEGT. Trimming stripped 4 bases from V and 11 bases from J, with 12 bases between. This CDR3 reads CASSSRTVAQHF. The CDR3 coding sequence is TGTGCCAGCAGTTCCCGGACAGTGGCCCAGCATTTT.

This clonotype was seen a handful of times. The rearrangement joins TRBV15 to TRBJ1-3; TRBD1 might be the D (5 bases). Trimming removed 0 bases from V and 0 bases from J, with 9 bases in between. The CDR3 has 16 amino acids. Per germline, CDR1 LNHNV and CDR2 YYDKDF (reference sequence). The DNA of the CDR3 is TGTGCCACCAGCAGAGATCGAGGGACCTCTGGAAACACCATATATTTT. This encodes CATSRDRGTSGNTIYF.

This clonotype came up many times. The chain employs TRBV6-5 and TRBJ1-6; tentative D call: TRBD1 (6 bases). Deletions cut 5 bases from V and 9 bases from J, with 26 bases between. The CDR3 is made up of 18 amino acids. The V gene's germline CDR1 is MNHEY and CDR2 SVGAGI. CDR3 protein: CASSRTPGALLGSSPLHF. CDR3 DNA: TGTGCCAGCAGTAGAACCCCAGGGGCCCTACTGGGGAGTTCACCCCTCCACTTT.

This clonotype was found a few times. V gene TRBV5-4 combines with J gene TRBJ2-3, with TRBD1 as a possible D gene (6 bases). CDR1 is SGHNT, CDR2 YYREEE, per germline (reference sequence). Trimming pared 4 bases from V and 14 bases from J, leaving 20 bases between. The length of the CDR3 is 13 residues. CDR3 in DNA: TGTGCCAGCAGCGCCCCCCCGGGACAAGTGGGGTATTTT. As protein: CASSAPPGQVGYF.

The genes are TRBV7-2 and TRBJ2-3; the D gene is possibly TRBD1 (6 bases). The germline V gene encodes CDR1 SGHTA and CDR2 FQGNSA. V dropped 0 bases and J dropped 6 bases, with 13 bases sitting between them. The CDR3 has 15 amino acids. The CDR3 sequence: CASSLALSQGDTQYF. CDR3 nucleotide sequence: TGTGCCAGCAGCTTAGCGCTTTCCCAGGGGGATACGCAGTATTTT.

This clonotype was detected only a few times. The chain joins TRBV5-1 to TRBJ2-1; D remains unclear. This CDR3 comprises 17 residues. CDR1 is SGHRS and CDR2 is YFSETQ in the germline V gene. Trimming took 0 bases from V and 0 from J, leaving 13 bases between them. The CDR3 here is CASSLDPGSDSYNEQFF. CDR3 nucleotides: TGCGCCAGCAGCTTGGACCCCGGGTCCGACTCCTACAATGAGCAGTTCTTC.

The chain carries TRBV20-1 and TRBJ2-1; possible D gene TRBD2, 5 bases. Germline V gene sequence: CDR1 DFQATT, CDR2 SNEGSKA (reference sequence). The CDR3 runs 13 residues. V dropped 1 base and J dropped 7 bases, with 11 bases sitting between them. CDR3 amino acids: CSARAVSGNEQFF. The CDR3 DNA reads as TGCAGTGCTAGAGCAGTTTCGGGGAATGAGCAGTTCTTC.

This clonotype occurred many times. Here the CDR3 reads CASGQLNTEAFF. DNA of the CDR3: TGTGCCAGCGGCCAACTGAACACTGAAGCTTTCTTT. V is TRBV7-6 and J is TRBJ1-1; no firm D call. CDR3 length: 12 residues. The germline gives CDR1 SGHVS, CDR2 FNYEAQ. The V gene lost 8 bases and the J gene lost 0 bases, with 7 bases spanning the gap.

The chain is built from TRBV7-9 and TRBJ2-1; 13 bases map to TRBD2. Per the germline V gene, CDR1 is SEHNR and CDR2 is FQNEAQ (reference sequence). This CDR3 comprises 18 residues. Losses at the gene ends were 6 bases for V and 0 bases for J; bases not matched to a gene: 8. The CDR3 protein is CASRPGLAGVGSYNEQFF. The CDR3, as DNA: TGTGCCAGCAGACCCGGACTAGCGGGAGTGGGCTCCTACAATGAGCAGTTCTTC.

The CDR3 sequence is CSARDASGKETQYF. CDR3 in DNA: TGCAGTGCTAGAGACGCTAGCGGGAAAGAGACCCAGTACTTC. This chain links TRBV20-1 with TRBJ2-5, with TRBD2 matching 9 bases. This CDR3 is 14 amino acids long. The V and J ends lost 0 bases and 3 bases, in that order; junction bases with no gene match: 2. CDR1 DFQATT and CDR2 SNEGSKA come from the germline V gene (reference sequence).

In its sample, this clonotype was seen a few times. This chain links TRBV6-2 or TRBV6-3 with TRBJ1-6; D unresolved. In germline, CDR1 is MNHEY, CDR2 SVGEGT. CDR3 length: 13 residues. V was clipped by 2 bases and J by 9 bases, with 8 bases between them. CDR3 coding DNA: TGTGCCAGCAGTTACGACAACGGTTCACCCCTCCACTTT. This encodes CASSYDNGSPLHF.

The chain couples TRBV20-1 to TRBJ2-3; 7 bases align to TRBD1. The CDR3 is 15 residues long. Germline V gene sequence: CDR1 DFQATT, CDR2 SNEGSKA (reference sequence). The V gene end was trimmed by 4 bases and the J gene end by 2 bases; junction bases not matched to a gene: 9. The CDR3 region has the DNA TGCAGTGCTACAATGGGACAGTTAATCACAGATACGCAGTATTTT. Residues: CSATMGQLITDTQYF.

This clonotype was seen a handful of times. V gene TRBV7-2 combines with J gene TRBJ1-1, with a weak D call TRBD1 (6 bases). The CDR3 is made up of 13 amino acids. Germline V CDR1 and CDR2: SGHTA, FQGNSA. V shed 4 bases and J shed 10 bases, with 16 bases lying between them. DNA of the CDR3: TGTGCCAGCAGCTCCCCCCCGGGACAAAGAGCTTTCTTT. This gives the protein CASSSPPGQRAFF. Variable domain in full (rest from reference TRBV7-2 and TRBJ1-1): GAGVSQSPSNKVTEKGKDVELRCDPISGHTALYWYRQSLGQGLEFLIYFQGNSAPDKSGLPSDRFSAERTGGSVSTLTIQRTQQEDSAVYLCASSSPPGQRAFFGQGTRLTVV.

The rearrangement links TRBV20-1 to TRBJ1-5; D is unresolved. Germline loops: CDR1 DFQATT, CDR2 SNEGSKA (reference sequence). The V and J ends lost 5 bases and 3 bases respectively, with 11 bases between them. The CDR3 length is 13 residues. CDR3 bases: TGCAGTGCTCCAGACAAACTCAATCAGCCCCAGCATTTT. Translating gives CSAPDKLNQPQHF.

This clonotype was recorded at least ten times. The rearrangement joins TRBV24-1 to TRBJ2-2; D gene uncertain. Trimming took 3 bases from V and 1 from J, leaving 8 bases between them. The CDR3 is 15 residues long. CDR1 KGHDR and CDR2 SFDVKD come from the germline V gene. The CDR3 loop reads CATSDQVQNTGELFF. CDR3 DNA: TGTGCCACCAGTGATCAGGTTCAGAACACCGGGGAGCTGTTTTTT.

This clonotype was picked up a small number of times. The V and J genes are TRBV7-9 and TRBJ2-1, with TRBD2 as a possible D gene (5 bases). Germline loops: CDR1 SEHNR, CDR2 FQNEAQ (reference sequence). The CDR3 extends over 12 amino acids. V was pared by 8 bases and J by 9 bases, with 14 bases between. CDR3 residues: CASGSGAGEQFF. For the CDR3, the DNA is TGTGCCAGCGGATCCGGCGCGGGTGAGCAGTTCTTC.

The rearrangement joins TRBV7-3 to TRBJ2-5; TRBD2 matches at 10 bases. The CDR3 covers 14 residues. The germline gives CDR1 SGHTA, CDR2 FQGTGA. V lost 5 bases and J lost 1; bases outside the gene matches: 1. As DNA, the CDR3 is TGTGCCAGCAGCCCTAGCGGGAGCCAAGAGACCCAGTACTTC. It yields the protein CASSPSGSQETQYF.